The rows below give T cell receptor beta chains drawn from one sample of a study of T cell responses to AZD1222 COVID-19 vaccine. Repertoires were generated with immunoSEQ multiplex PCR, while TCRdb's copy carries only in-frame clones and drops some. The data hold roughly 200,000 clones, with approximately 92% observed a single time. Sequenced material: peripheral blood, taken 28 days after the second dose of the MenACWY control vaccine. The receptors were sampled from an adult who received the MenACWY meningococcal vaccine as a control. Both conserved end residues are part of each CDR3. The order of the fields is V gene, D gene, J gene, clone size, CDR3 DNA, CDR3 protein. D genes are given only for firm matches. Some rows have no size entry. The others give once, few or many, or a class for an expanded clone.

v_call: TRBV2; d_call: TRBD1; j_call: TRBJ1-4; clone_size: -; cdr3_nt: TGTGCCAGCAGACGCCAGGGGGGGCACGAAAAACTGTTTTTT; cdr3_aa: CASRRQGGHEKLFF
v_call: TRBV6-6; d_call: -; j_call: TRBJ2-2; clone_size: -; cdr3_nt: TGTGCCAGCAGCCCACCGGGAGTGCCCGGGGAGCTGTTTTTT; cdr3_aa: CASSPPGVPGELFF
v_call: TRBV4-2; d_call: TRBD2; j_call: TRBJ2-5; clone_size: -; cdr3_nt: TGTGCCAGCAGCCAAGATGCGGGGGGGCCGGAGACCCAGTACTTC; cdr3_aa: CASSQDAGGPETQYF
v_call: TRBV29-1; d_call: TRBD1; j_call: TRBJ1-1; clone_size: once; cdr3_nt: TGCAGCGCTAGGGGACAGTCGAACACTGAAGCTTTCTTT; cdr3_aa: CSARGQSNTEAFF
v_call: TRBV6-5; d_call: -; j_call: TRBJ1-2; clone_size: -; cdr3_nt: TGTGCCAGCGGGCTTCTAAGTAACTATGGCTACACCTTC; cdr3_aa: CASGLLSNYGYTF
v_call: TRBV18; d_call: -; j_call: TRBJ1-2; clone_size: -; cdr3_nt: TGTGCCAGCTCACCATCCCCTGACTATGGCTACACCTTC; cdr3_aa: CASSPSPDYGYTF
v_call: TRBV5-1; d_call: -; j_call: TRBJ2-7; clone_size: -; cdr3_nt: TGCGCCAGCAGCTTGGAGTCTACAGCAGCCTACGAGCAGTACTTC; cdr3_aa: CASSLESTAAYEQYF
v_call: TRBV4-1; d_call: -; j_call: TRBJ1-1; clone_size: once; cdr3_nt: TGCGCCAGCAGCCAAGAGGGAGCGACGGCTGAAGCTTTCTTT; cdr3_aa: CASSQEGATAEAFF
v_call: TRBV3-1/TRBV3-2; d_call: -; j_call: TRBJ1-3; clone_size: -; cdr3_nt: TGTGCCAGCAGCCAAGACGGGACTTATGGAAACACCATATATTTT; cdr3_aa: CASSQDGTYGNTIYF
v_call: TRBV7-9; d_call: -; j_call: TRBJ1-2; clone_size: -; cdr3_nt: TGTGCCAGCAGCCCCCCGAGTGGGCAGGGAGTGAGGGGCTACACCTTC; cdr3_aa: CASSPPSGQGVRGYTF
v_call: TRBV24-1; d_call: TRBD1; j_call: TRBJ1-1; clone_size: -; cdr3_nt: TGTGCCACCAGTGACCCGGGACAGGGTGACACTGAAGCTTTCTTT; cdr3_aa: CATSDPGQGDTEAFF
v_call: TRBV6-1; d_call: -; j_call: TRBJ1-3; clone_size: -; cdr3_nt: TGTGCCAGCAGTGAAATAACAGGGAGTGTGAGAAACACCATATATTTT; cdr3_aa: CASSEITGSVRNTIYF
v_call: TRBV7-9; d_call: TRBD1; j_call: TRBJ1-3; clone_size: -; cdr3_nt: TGTGCCAGCAGCTTAGTAGGGGACAGCTCTGGAAACACCATATATTTT; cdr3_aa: CASSLVGDSSGNTIYF
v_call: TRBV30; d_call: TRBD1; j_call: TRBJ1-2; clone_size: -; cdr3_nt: TGTGCCTGGAGTGTAGGCAGGGGGCATGGCTACACCTTC; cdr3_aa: CAWSVGRGHGYTF
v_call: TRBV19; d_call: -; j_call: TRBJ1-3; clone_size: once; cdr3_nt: TGTGCCAGTAGAATGGACGAATCTTCTGGAAACACCATATATTTT; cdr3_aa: CASRMDESSGNTIYF
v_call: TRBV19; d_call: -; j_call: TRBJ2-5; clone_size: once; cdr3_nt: TGTGCCAGTAGTATTGAGGGGGGCCCTCAAGAGACCCAGTACTTC; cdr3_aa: CASSIEGGPQETQYF
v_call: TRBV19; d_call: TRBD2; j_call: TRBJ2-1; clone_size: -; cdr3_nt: TGTGCCAGTAGTAGGGGACTAGCCTACAATGAGCAGTTCTTC; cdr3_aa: CASSRGLAYNEQFF
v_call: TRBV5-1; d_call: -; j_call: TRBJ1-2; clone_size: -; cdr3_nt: TGCGCCAGCAGCTTGCGGGGGGACTATGGCTACACCTTC; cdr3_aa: CASSLRGDYGYTF
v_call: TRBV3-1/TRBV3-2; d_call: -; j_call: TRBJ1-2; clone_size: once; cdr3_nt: TGTGCCAGCAGTCGCAAGGCGGTTAACTATGGCTACACCTTC; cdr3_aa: CASSRKAVNYGYTF
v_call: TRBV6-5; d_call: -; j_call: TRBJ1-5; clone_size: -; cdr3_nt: TGTGCCAGCAGTTTAAGTTGGAGATCTGATCAGCCCCAGCATTTT; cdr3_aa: CASSLSWRSDQPQHF
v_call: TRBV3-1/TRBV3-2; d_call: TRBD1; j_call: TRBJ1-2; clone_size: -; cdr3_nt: TGTGCCAGCAGCTTAGGACAGGGGGCGTCTGGCTACACCTTC; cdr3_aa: CASSLGQGASGYTF
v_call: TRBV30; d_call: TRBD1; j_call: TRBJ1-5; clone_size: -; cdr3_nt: TGTGCCTGGAGTGGGGGACAGGGGAGCAATCAGCCCCAGCATTTT; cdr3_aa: CAWSGGQGSNQPQHF
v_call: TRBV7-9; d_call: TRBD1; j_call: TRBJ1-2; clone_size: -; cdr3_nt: TGTGCCAGCAGCTTAGGTGGGACAGAGTATGGCTACACCTTC; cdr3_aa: CASSLGGTEYGYTF
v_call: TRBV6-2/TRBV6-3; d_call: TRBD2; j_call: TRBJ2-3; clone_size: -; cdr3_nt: TGTGCCAGCAGTTACCCCACTAGCGGGGGAAAAGGTACGCAGTATTTT; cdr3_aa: CASSYPTSGGKGTQYF
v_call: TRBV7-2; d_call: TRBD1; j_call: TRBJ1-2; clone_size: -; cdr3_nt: TGTGCCAGCAGCTTGGGACGGGACAGCAACTATGGCTACACCTTC; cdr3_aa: CASSLGRDSNYGYTF
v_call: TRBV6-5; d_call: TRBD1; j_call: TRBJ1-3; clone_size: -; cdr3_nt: TGTGCCAGCAGTAGACAGGGGGCTGCTGGAAACACCATATATTTT; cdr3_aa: CASSRQGAAGNTIYF
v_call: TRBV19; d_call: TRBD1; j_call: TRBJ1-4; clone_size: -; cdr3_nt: TGTGCCAGTCGAAACCGGGACAGGGTGTCCGAAAAACTGTTTTTT; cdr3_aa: CASRNRDRVSEKLFF